The sample holds many counts of the clone carrying this TCR beta chain. Germline loops: CDR1 MGHRA, CDR2 YSYEKL. The V gene lost 1 base and the J gene lost 3 bases, with 22 bases spanning the gap. The CDR3 consists of 18 residues. The protocol attached unique molecular identifiers to individual cDNA molecules. TCRdb re-derived calls from the 5' RACE reads in MiXCR, one entry per CDR3 protein. The sample lists some 67,000 distinct CDR3 sequences; over 10% were seen once. This sample was taken from a study of early T cells in non-severe SARS-CoV-2 infection. This chain uses TRBV4-1 with TRBJ2-7; D is possibly TRBD2 (5 bases). Sequencing was done on a sample of whole blood. The receptor was isolated from an adult who was a healthcare worker with PCR-confirmed SARS-CoV-2 infection or an uninfected control (not recorded which). The CDR3 DNA reads TGCGCCAGCAGCCAAGGAATAGGTTTCTCGGACTCCAACTACGAGCAGTACTTC. Translating it yields CASSQGIGFSDSNYEQYF.